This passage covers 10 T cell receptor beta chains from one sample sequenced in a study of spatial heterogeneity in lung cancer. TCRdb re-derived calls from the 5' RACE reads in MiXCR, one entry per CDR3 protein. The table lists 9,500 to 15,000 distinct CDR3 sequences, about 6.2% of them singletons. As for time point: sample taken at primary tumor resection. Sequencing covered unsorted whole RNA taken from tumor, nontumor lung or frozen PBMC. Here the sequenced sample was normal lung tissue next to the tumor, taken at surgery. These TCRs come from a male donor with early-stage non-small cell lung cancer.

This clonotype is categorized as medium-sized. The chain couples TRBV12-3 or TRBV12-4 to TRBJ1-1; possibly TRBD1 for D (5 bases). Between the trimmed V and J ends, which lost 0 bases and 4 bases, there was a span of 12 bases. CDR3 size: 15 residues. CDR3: CASSLAGPMGTEAFF. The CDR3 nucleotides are TGTGCCAGCAGTTTAGCGGGGCCTATGGGCACTGAAGCTTTCTTT.

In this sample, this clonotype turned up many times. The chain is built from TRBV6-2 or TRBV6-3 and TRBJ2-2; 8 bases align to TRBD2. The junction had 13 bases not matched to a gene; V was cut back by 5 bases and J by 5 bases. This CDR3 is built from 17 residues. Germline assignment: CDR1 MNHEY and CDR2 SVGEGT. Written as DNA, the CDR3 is TGTGCCAGCAGTCTCCACTTGACTAGCGTCCAAACCGGGGAGCTGTTTTTT. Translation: CASSLHLTSVQTGELFF.

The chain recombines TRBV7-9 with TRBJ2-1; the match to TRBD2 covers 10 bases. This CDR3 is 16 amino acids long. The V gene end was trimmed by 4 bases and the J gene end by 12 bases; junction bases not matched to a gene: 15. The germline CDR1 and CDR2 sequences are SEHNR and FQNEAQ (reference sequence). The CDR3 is CASSSTRLAGPGGQFF. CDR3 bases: TGTGCCAGCAGCTCGACGAGACTAGCGGGTCCTGGTGGGCAGTTCTTC.

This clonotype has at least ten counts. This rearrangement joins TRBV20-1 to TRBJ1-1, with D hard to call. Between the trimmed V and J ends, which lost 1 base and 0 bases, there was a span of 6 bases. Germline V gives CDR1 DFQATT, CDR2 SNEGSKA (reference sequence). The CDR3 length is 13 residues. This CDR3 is CSARVRLNTEAFF. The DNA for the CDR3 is TGCAGTGCTAGAGTAAGGCTGAACACTGAAGCTTTCTTT.

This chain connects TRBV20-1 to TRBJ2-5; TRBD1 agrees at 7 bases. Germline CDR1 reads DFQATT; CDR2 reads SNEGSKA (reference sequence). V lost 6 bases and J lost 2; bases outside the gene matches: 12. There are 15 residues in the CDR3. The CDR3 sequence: CSAKNRGKGQETQYF. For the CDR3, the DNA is TGCAGTGCCAAAAACAGGGGCAAGGGGCAAGAGACCCAGTACTTC.

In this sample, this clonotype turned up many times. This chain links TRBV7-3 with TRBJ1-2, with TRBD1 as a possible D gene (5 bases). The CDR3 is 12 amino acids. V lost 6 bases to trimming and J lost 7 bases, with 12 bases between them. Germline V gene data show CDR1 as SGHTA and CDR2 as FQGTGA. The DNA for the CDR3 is TGTGCCAGCAGGAAATCAGGGCCTGGCTACACCTTC. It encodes CASRKSGPGYTF.

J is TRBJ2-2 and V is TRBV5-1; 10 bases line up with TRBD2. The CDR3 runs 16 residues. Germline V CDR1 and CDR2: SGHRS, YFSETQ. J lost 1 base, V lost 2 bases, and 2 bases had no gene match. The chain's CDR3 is CASSLGLAENTGELFF. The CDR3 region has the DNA TGCGCCAGCAGCTTAGGACTAGCGGAGAACACCGGGGAGCTGTTTTTT. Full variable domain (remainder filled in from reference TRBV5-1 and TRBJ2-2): KAGVTQTPRYLIKTRGQQVTLSCSPISGHRSVSWYQQTPGQGLQFLFEYFSETQRNKGNFPGRFSGRQFSNSRSEMNVSTLELGDSALYLCASSLGLAENTGELFFGEGSRLTVL.

The CDR3 DNA is TGTGCCAGCAGTTACACGCAGGGGGTCGGGGAGACCCAGTACTTC. Residues: CASSYTQGVGETQYF. The J gene is TRBJ2-5, the V gene TRBV6-5; TRBD1 agrees at 7 bases. Germline V CDR1 and CDR2: MNHEY, SVGAGI. J gave up 5 bases and V 2 bases, and 8 bases lay outside the gene matches. The CDR3 is made up of 15 amino acids.

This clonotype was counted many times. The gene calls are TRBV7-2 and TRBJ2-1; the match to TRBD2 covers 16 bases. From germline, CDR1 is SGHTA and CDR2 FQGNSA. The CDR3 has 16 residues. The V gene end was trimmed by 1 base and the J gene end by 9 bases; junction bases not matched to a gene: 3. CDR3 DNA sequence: TGTGCCAGCAGCTTAGAGGGGACTAGCGGGAGGGGTGAGCAGTTCTTC. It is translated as CASSLEGTSGRGEQFF.

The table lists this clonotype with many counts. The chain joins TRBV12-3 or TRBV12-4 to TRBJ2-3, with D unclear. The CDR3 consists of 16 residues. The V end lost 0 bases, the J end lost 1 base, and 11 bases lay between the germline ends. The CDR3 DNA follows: TGTGCCAGCAGTTTAGCGCCAGCGACCCGCACAGATACGCAGTATTTT. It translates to CASSLAPATRTDTQYF.